The clone carrying this T cell receptor (beta chain) was counted a few times. Its antigen remains unknown. The junction differs from germline at one of its ends, possibly a read error. Quantitative 5'-RACE with molecular barcodes was used to make the TCR beta libraries. TCRdb recomputed calls from the 5' RACE reads with MiXCR, one row per CDR3 protein. Among 700,000 to 1,000,000 distinct CDR3 sequences listed, roughly 12% were seen once. The data originate from a study of CD8 T cells in ankylosing spondylitis. The study, taken as a whole, reports: Clones linked with disease were CD8+ and fairly uncommon in the peripheral blood. Before this, some motif variants had been reported in reactive arthritis synovial fluid and blood. Seemingly distinctive of ankylosing spondylitis blood was a TCR beta motif formed by eight highly homologous variants. Disease-associated clones were reportedly significantly overrepresented in matched ankylosing spondylitis synovial fluid.

Germline V gene lookup returns CDR1 SGHTA and CDR2 FQGNSA. There are 15 residues in the CDR3. This sequence was found in a male donor with ankylosing spondylitis. The sample was blood, either unsorted or a sorted T cell fraction (not recorded which). The rearrangement joins TRBV7-2 to TRBJ2-2; the D call may be TRBD1 or TRBD2 (7 bases each). The CDR3 bases are TGTGCCAGCAGCCTCAACAGGGGAGGGGCCGGGGAGCTTTTTTTT. Encoded protein: CASSLNRGGAGELFF. The full variable domain, its missing parts supplied by reference TRBV7-2 and TRBJ2-2, is GAGVSQSPSNKVTEKGKDVELRCDPISGHTALYWYRQSLGQGLEFLIYFQGNSAPDKSGLPSDRFSAERTGGSVSTLTIQRTQQEDSAVYLCASSLNRGGAGELFFGEGSRLTVL.